A single sample gave rise to the 21 T cell receptor beta chains below, sequenced in a study of blood T cell repertoires in COVID-19. TCRdb's table, derived via immunoSEQ multiplex PCR, lists solely in-frame clones and lacks some. The sample consists of hundreds of thousands of clones, about nine tenths of them appearing once. The specimen sequenced was peripheral blood. The origin of the receptors is a woman aged 25 to 39 with active or convalescent COVID-19.

The J gene is TRBJ1-1, the V gene TRBV19; perhaps TRBD1 as D (5 bases). Trimming took off 1 base at V and 4 bases at J, with 10 bases between the two ends. The CDR3 has 14 residues. Germline values: CDR1 LNHDA, CDR2 SQIVND (reference sequence). The CDR3: CASSIAREGTEAFF. CDR3 nucleotides: TGTGCCAGTAGTATAGCCAGGGAGGGCACTGAAGCTTTCTTT.

The J gene is TRBJ2-7, the V gene TRBV19; 7 nucleotides agree with TRBD1. CDR1 and CDR2 from the germline V gene are LNHDA and SQIVND (reference sequence). The length of the CDR3 is 15 residues. The V gene end was trimmed by 7 bases and the J gene end by 1 base; junction bases not matched to a gene: 10. CDR3 nucleotides: TGTGCCAGTAAGTTCCGGGACAGCATATCCTACGAGCAGTACTTC. Its protein is CASKFRDSISYEQYF.

The J gene is TRBJ2-2, the V gene TRBV2, with D hard to call. V was cut by 3 bases and J by 1 base, with 12 bases left in between. The germline V gene encodes CDR1 SNHLY and CDR2 FYNNEI. This CDR3 region has 16 residues. CDR3 DNA: TGTGCCAGCAGTGATGCCTGGCCAGAGAACACCGGGGAGCTGTTTTTT. Its protein product is CASSDAWPENTGELFF.

The V gene is TRBV7-9, the J gene TRBJ2-5, with 12 positions matching TRBD2. The CDR3 is 16 amino acids. With 5 bases clipped from V and 1 base from J, the junction kept 5 bases outside the gene matches. Germline V CDR1 and CDR2: SEHNR, FQNEAQ (reference sequence). The CDR3 protein is CASSPELAGGQETQYF. The CDR3, as DNA: TGTGCCAGCAGCCCCGAACTAGCGGGGGGCCAAGAGACCCAGTACTTC. Complete variable domain (other parts from reference TRBV7-9 and TRBJ2-5): DTGVSQNPRHKITKRGQNVTFRCDPISEHNRLYWYRQTLGQGPEFLTYFQNEAQLEKSRLLSDRFSAERPKGSFSTLEIQRTEQGDSAMYLCASSPELAGGQETQYFGPGTRLLVL.

The rearrangement uses TRBV30 and TRBJ2-3, with TRBD2 matching 8 bases. CDR3 length: 15 residues. V lost 2 bases to trimming and J lost 0 bases; unmatched junction nucleotides: 4. From germline, CDR1 is GTSNPN and CDR2 SVGIG (reference sequence). CDR3 sequence reads: CAWSRLATSTDTQYF. The CDR3 DNA reads TGTGCCTGGAGTCGACTAGCGACTAGCACAGATACGCAGTATTTT.

The chain recombines TRBV2 with TRBJ1-5; 7 positions match TRBD1. The CDR3 covers 17 residues. J lost 0 bases, V lost 1 base, and 6 bases had no gene match. In germline, CDR1 is SNHLY, CDR2 FYNNEI. The CDR3 nucleotides are TGTGCCAGCAGTGAAGAAGGGACAGTATATAGCAATCAGCCCCAGCATTTT. Translated: CASSEEGTVYSNQPQHF.

The V and J genes are TRBV27 and TRBJ2-1; D is perhaps TRBD2 (5 bases). The CDR3 is 19 amino acids. Germline CDR1 and CDR2: MNHEY and SMNVEV (reference sequence). Trimming stripped 7 bases from V and 5 bases from J, with 30 bases between. The CDR3 DNA reads as TGTGCCAGCACCACGAACCTGGGCCCGTCCGGGAATCCGAACAATGAGCAGTTCTTC. Translated: CASTTNLGPSGNPNNEQFF.

The chain uses TRBV12-3 or TRBV12-4 and TRBJ1-4, with 8 bases lining up with TRBD1. The CDR3 length is 13 residues. The V gene end was trimmed by 5 bases and the J gene end by 10 bases; junction bases not matched to a gene: 6. CDR3 loop: CASSPTTGGKLFF. Here the CDR3 DNA reads TGTGCCAGCAGTCCGACTACAGGGGGAAAACTGTTTTTT.

This chain connects TRBV19 to TRBJ2-1; 10 nucleotides align to TRBD2. This CDR3 contains 13 residues. With V trimmed by 8 bases and J by 2 bases, 0 bases remained unmatched. Germline CDR1 is LNHDA and CDR2 is SQIVND (reference sequence). The CDR3 loop is CASGLAAYNEQFF. The CDR3 DNA reads TGTGCCAGTGGACTAGCGGCCTACAATGAGCAGTTCTTC. Full variable domain (missing parts from reference TRBV19 and TRBJ2-1): DGGITQSPKYLFRKEGQNVTLSCEQNLNHDAMYWYRQDPGQGLRLIYYSQIVNDFQKGDIAEGYSVSREKKESFPLTVTSAQKNPTAFYLCASGLAAYNEQFFGPGTRLTVL.

This chain joins TRBV7-9 and TRBJ2-7; D unclear. This CDR3 is 17 amino acids long. V lost 5 bases to trimming and J lost 1 base, with 21 bases between them. Germline loops: CDR1 SEHNR, CDR2 FQNEAQ (reference sequence). This CDR3 is CASSAALMFGASYEQYF. The CDR3 region has the DNA TGTGCCAGCAGCGCCGCCCTAATGTTCGGAGCGTCCTACGAGCAGTACTTC.

Only one count was recorded for this clone. This chain uses TRBV19 with TRBJ2-3; TRBD2 matches 11 bases. Per germline, CDR1 LNHDA and CDR2 SQIVND (reference sequence). The CDR3 covers 16 residues. With V trimmed by 1 base and J by 7 bases, 7 bases remained unmatched. The CDR3 region is CASSIGSSGGHHTQYF. CDR3 bases: TGTGCCAGTAGTATAGGGTCTAGCGGGGGGCACCATACGCAGTATTTT.

This clone was recorded once. V usage is TRBV6-5 and J usage is TRBJ1-3; D perhaps matches TRBD1 (5 bases). Germline lookup yields CDR1 MNHEY and CDR2 SVGAGI. The CDR3 runs to 15 residues. V was cut by 6 bases and J by 3 bases, with 15 bases left in between. In DNA form, the CDR3 reads TGTGCCAGCAGACCGTCCAGGGAGGGTGGAAACACCATATATTTT. It codes for CASRPSREGGNTIYF.

This clone was recorded only once. This is likely a read error, given that the CDR3 carries no conserved phenylalanine or tryptophan at its end. It is unclear where the CDR3 begins or ends on the DNA, so no DNA is shown, and the CDR3 is as TCRdb lists it. The chain carries TRBV24-1 and TRBJ1-2; no DNA check was done on the table's D call, TRBD1. The CDR3 is 16 residues long, ends included. The germline gives CDR1 KGHDR, CDR2 SFDVKD. The CDR3 sequence is CATSDGRTDKSPSSFC.

The chain has TRBV25-1 and TRBJ2-1, with 9 bases that match TRBD2. The CDR3 length is 15 residues. Trimming cost V 5 bases and J 3 bases; bases outside gene matches: 5. The germline CDR1 and CDR2 sequences are MGHDK and SYGVNS. For the CDR3, the DNA is TGTGCCAGCAGTTCATGGCGGGAGGGCTACAATGAGCAGTTCTTC. Encoded protein: CASSSWREGYNEQFF.

This clone was counted between two and nine times. CDR3 bases: TGTGCCAGCAGTCCCCGACTAGGGGGCGAGACCCAGTACTTC. Translated: CASSPRLGGETQYF. This sequence joins TRBV6-2 or TRBV6-3 and TRBJ2-5; weak D call: TRBD1 (7 bases). The length of the CDR3 is 14 residues. The V end lost 5 bases, the J end lost 5 bases, and 15 bases lay between the germline ends. Germline CDR1 is MNHEY and CDR2 is SVGEGT.

V gene TRBV27 combines with J gene TRBJ2-7; D is uncertain. CDR3 length: 12 residues. V lost 6 bases and J 4 bases, leaving 10 bases between the germline ends. Germline V lookup: CDR1 MNHEY, CDR2 SMNVEV (reference sequence). As DNA, the CDR3 is TGTGCCAGCAGACCCACAGAGTACGAGCAGTACTTC. Translating gives CASRPTEYEQYF.

The J gene is TRBJ2-7, the V gene TRBV10-2, with 9 bases that match TRBD2. V lost 3 bases to trimming and J lost 0 bases; unmatched junction nucleotides: 6. From germline, CDR1 is WSHSY and CDR2 SAAADI. CDR3 size: 16 residues. The CDR3 DNA follows: TGCGCCAGCAGTGAACTTGGACTAGCGCGCTCCTACGAGCAGTACTTC. Translating it yields CASSELGLARSYEQYF.

This rearrangement joins TRBV20-1 to TRBJ2-5, with 7 bases fitting TRBD2. CDR3 length: 14 residues. With 3 bases clipped from V and 4 bases from J, the junction kept 8 bases outside the gene matches. Per germline, CDR1 DFQATT and CDR2 SNEGSKA (reference sequence). CDR3 sequence reads: CSASSFGGLETQYF. CDR3 bases: TGCAGTGCTAGTTCTTTCGGGGGGTTAGAGACCCAGTACTTC.

The V call is TRBV30, the J call TRBJ2-3, with TRBD2 as a possible D gene (5 bases). This CDR3 has 13 residues. V gave up 4 bases and J gave up 0 bases, with 8 bases separating them. The germline gives CDR1 GTSNPN, CDR2 SVGIG (reference sequence). The CDR3 here is CAWTEGSTDTQYF. The CDR3 nucleotides read TGTGCCTGGACAGAGGGAAGCACAGATACGCAGTATTTT.

This clone was seen just once. The chain has TRBV25-1 and TRBJ2-7; 9 nucleotides agree with TRBD2. This CDR3 is 14 amino acids long. Germline values: CDR1 MGHDK, CDR2 SYGVNS. V dropped 8 bases and J dropped 4; count of bases not matched to a gene: 9. DNA for the CDR3: TGTGCCAGCTCCTTTAGCGGGAGCCTGTACGAGCAGTACTTC. Translation gives CASSFSGSLYEQYF.

This chain connects TRBV19 to TRBJ2-3, with a tentative D call TRBD1 (5 bases). CDR1 and CDR2 (germline): LNHDA, SQIVND (reference sequence). V shed 4 bases and J shed 2 bases, with 7 bases lying between them. The CDR3 extends over 13 amino acids. CDR3 sequence: CASSTGFTDTQYF. As DNA, the CDR3 is TGTGCCAGTAGTACAGGGTTCACAGATACGCAGTATTTT.